This T cell receptor (beta chain) originates from a study of shared clonotypes between healthy human individuals. For the study at large: Used for every donor were three CD4 naive, three CD4 memory, two CD8 naive and one CD8 memory plate.

The data were produced by immunoSEQ multiplex PCR, yet TCRdb's version contains in-frame clones alone and is incomplete. The sample shows fewer than 3 million clones, 80% to 95% of them seen only once. The CDR3 spans 14 residues. The V gene lost 2 bases and the J gene lost 6 bases, with 10 bases spanning the gap. In germline, CDR1 is MNHEY, CDR2 SMNVEV (reference sequence). The chain couples TRBV27 to TRBJ2-2; D is unclear. Sequenced sample: naive CD4+ T cells from PBMCs. The subset was: CD45RA+ positively selected. The source of this sequence is a man between 18 and 29 years old in good health. Some clones in this sample may be carry-over from other donors' samples. CDR3 in DNA: TGTGCCAGCAGTTTAGGGTTTGGTCCCGGGGAGCTGTTTTTT. Protein product: CASSLGFGPGELFF.